Listed below are T cell receptor beta chains from one sample, sequenced in a study of tumor-infiltrating lymphocytes in primary liver carcinoma. TCRdb fed the multiplex PCR reads into MiXCR, producing one record per CDR3 protein. The sample shows 50,000 to 60,000 distinct CDR3 sequences, approximately 80% of them seen only once. The material sequenced was liver tumor tissue from sampling region 5. These receptors came from a man aged 35-49 years with primary liver carcinoma and hepatitis B virus infection. Each CDR3 is given with its conserved first and last residue. A D gene is named only where the DNA matches it firmly. A row's size may be missing; if present it is once, few, many or a size class.

CDR3nt | CDR3aa | j_gene | d_gene | v_gene | abundance
TGTGCCAGCAGCCGAATGGGGGGACAGGTGTTCGGCACTGAAGCTTTCTTT | CASSRMGGQVFGTEAFF | TRBJ1-1 | TRBD1 | TRBV11-2 | .
TGTGCCAGCGGGGACGGTAACAGTCAGCCCCAGCATTTT | CASGDGNSQPQHF | TRBJ1-5 | . | TRBV6-5 | .
TGCGTCAACAGCTTGGCCGGGGGACTCTCGGAAGCTTTCTTT | CVNSLAGGLSEAFF | TRBJ1-1 | . | TRBV5-1 | .
TGTGCCAGCAGCTTTACTAGCGGGAGGGGTAGCTCCTACAATGAGCGGTTCTTC | CASSFTSGRGSSYNERFF | TRBJ2-1 | TRBD2 | TRBV7-3 | .
TGTGCCAGCAGTTTGATACAGATAGGCGAGCAGTACTTC | CASSLIQIGEQYF | TRBJ2-7 | . | TRBV28 | .
TGCAGTCCTAGAGATAAGACTAGCGGGAGTGAGACCCAGTACTTC | CSPRDKTSGSETQYF | TRBJ2-5 | TRBD2 | TRBV20-1 | .
TGCGCCAGCAGCTTGAGGACGGGCGACAGCATAGATACGCAGTATTTT | CASSLRTGDSIDTQYF | TRBJ2-3 | . | TRBV5-1 | .
TGTGCCAGCAGTTTTTTTGGGGAGTTTAGCTACGAGCAGTACTTC | CASSFFGEFSYEQYF | TRBJ2-7 | . | TRBV5-6 | many
TGTACCAGCAGGGGGAGGGGGTGTGAAACTTTCTTT | CTSRGRGCETFF | TRBJ1-1 | TRBD1 | TRBV6-2/TRBV6-3 | .
TGTGCCAGCCGCCAACAGACAAGCGGGAGAGGGGAGCAGTACTTC | CASRQQTSGRGEQYF | TRBJ2-7 | TRBD2 | TRBV11-2 | .
TGCGCCGACAGCCAAGGTGGGGGAGCCAACGTCCTGACTTTC | CADSQGGGANVLTF | TRBJ2-6 | . | TRBV4-3 | few
TGCAGCGTGTATCTTGCTCGCGGCTATTGCTACACCTTC | CSVYLARGYCYTF | TRBJ1-2 | . | TRBV29-1 | .
TGCAGCACTCGGACTAGCGGGGGTTGGGCAGAGACCCAGTACTTC | CSTRTSGGWAETQYF | TRBJ2-5 | TRBD2 | TRBV29-1 | .
TGTGCCAGCAGGGCCCAGGGTACCTTAGAGCTGTTTTTT | CASRAQGTLELFF | TRBJ2-2 | . | TRBV12-3/TRBV12-4 | medium-sized
TGTGCCAGCTCCCCCCTTGTTTGGGACGGTACAAACAATGAGCAGTTCTTC | CASSPLVWDGTNNEQFF | TRBJ2-1 | . | TRBV18 | few
TGCAGTGCTAGCCCCGACCTCATTAACTATGGCTACACCTTC | CSASPDLINYGYTF | TRBJ1-2 | . | TRBV20-1 | .
TGCAGCGTTGGGACTAGGGCGAACACCGGGGAGCTGTTTTTT | CSVGTRANTGELFF | TRBJ2-2 | TRBD2 | TRBV29-1 | few
TGCAGTGCTAGACACGGGACAGGGAGTGTCCAGCCCCAGCATTTT | CSARHGTGSVQPQHF | TRBJ1-5 | TRBD1 | TRBV20-1 | few
TGTGCCAGCAGCGCCAGACCCCAATTCTCCTACGAGCAGTACTTC | CASSARPQFSYEQYF | TRBJ2-7 | . | TRBV11-1 | .
TGCGTCAGCAGCTTCGGCCATAATACAGATACGCAGTATTTT | CVSSFGHNTDTQYF | TRBJ2-3 | . | TRBV5-1 | .
TGTACCAGTAGTCTCGGACAGTTAATGCAGTACTTC | CTSSLGQLMQYF | TRBJ2-7 | . | TRBV28 | .
TGTGCCACCAGTCCCATAGGGACGAACACCGGGGAGCTGCTTTTT | CATSPIGTNTGELLF | TRBJ2-2 | . | TRBV24-1 | few
TGCAGCGCTGTGGACGCACCCGGCGGGCAGTACTTC | CSAVDAPGGQYF | TRBJ2-7 | . | TRBV29-1 | .
TGTCCCAGCAGTCCAAATGACCATCGCTATGGCTACACCTTC | CPSSPNDHRYGYTF | TRBJ1-2 | . | TRBV6-5 | .
TGCAGTGTCGATCTTTCTAGGGCCAATACCAATGAGCAGTTATTC | CSVDLSRANTNEQLF | TRBJ2-1 | . | TRBV29-1 | .
TGCAGCACCAAGCAGGGAGACGACTATGGCTACACCTTC | CSTKQGDDYGYTF | TRBJ1-2 | . | TRBV29-1 | once
TGTGCCATCAGTGCCTTATCGGGATGGGTAAACAATGAGCAGTTCTTC | CAISALSGWVNNEQFF | TRBJ2-1 | . | TRBV14 | .
TGCGCCAGTGGACAGGGGGCAGCGAAAACTGAGGCTTTCTTT | CASGQGAAKTEAFF | TRBJ1-1 | TRBD1 | TRBV10-2 | .
TGCACCAGCAGCTTCGACAAGACCCAGTACTTT | CTSSFDKTQYF | TRBJ2-5 | . | TRBV5-1 | .
TGCAGTGTTCGAGTAGCGGGACGAGAGACCCAGTACTTC | CSVRVAGRETQYF | TRBJ2-5 | TRBD2 | TRBV29-1 | .
TGTGCCGGCAGTTTCACAGGGGGTGGGGATATGCATTATTTT | CAGSFTGGGDMHYF | TRBJ2-3 | TRBD1 | TRBV12-3/TRBV12-4 | .
TGTGCCAGCGGATCGACAGGGGCCTACGAGCAGTACTTC | CASGSTGAYEQYF | TRBJ2-7 | TRBD1 | TRBV28 | many
TGCAGCGTTGATGGAGGGATGGATGAAAAACTGTTTTTT | CSVDGGMDEKLFF | TRBJ1-4 | . | TRBV29-1 | once
TGTGCCAGCGGTTTAGCGGGGATGGACAGGGGCGAACAGTACTTC | CASGLAGMDRGEQYF | TRBJ2-7 | . | TRBV12-3/TRBV12-4 | .
TGTGCCAGCAGCGTAGAGGGGGGACTAGCCCCCATGGATACGCAGTATTTT | CASSVEGGLAPMDTQYF | TRBJ2-3 | TRBD2 | TRBV9 | once
TGTGCCAGCAGCTTGGGTTCAGGCCTCTTCAATGAGCAGTTCTTC | CASSLGSGLFNEQFF | TRBJ2-1 | . | TRBV5-8 | many
TGTGCCGGCAGCCAAGAGGGTCAGGGGACAGGGTACAATAAGGAGTTCTTC | CAGSQEGQGTGYNKEFF | TRBJ2-1 | TRBD1 | TRBV14 | .
TGTGCCAGTAGCTTAACCGGCGGGAGAAGTTACATTGAGCAGTTCTTC | CASSLTGGRSYIEQFF | TRBJ2-1 | TRBD2 | TRBV7-8 | .
TGTGCCACCAGTTGGTCAGGGGAGGGCTACAATGAGCAGTTCTTC | CATSWSGEGYNEQFF | TRBJ2-1 | . | TRBV24-1 | .
TGCAGCGTTGAAGACCCCTATATCAGTGAGCAGTTCTTC | CSVEDPYISEQFF | TRBJ2-1 | . | TRBV29-1 | .
TGTCCCACCAGGTGTCCGGGACAAGGGTTCTACGAGCAGTACTTC | CPTRCPGQGFYEQYF | TRBJ2-7 | . | TRBV24-1 | .
TGTGCCAATAGCTCGAACAGGGTTCCCACAGAGACCCAGTACTTC | CANSSNRVPTETQYF | TRBJ2-5 | . | TRBV11-2 | .
TGTGCCAGCAACCAAGGTTCGCAGTCATCCTCATACGAGCAGTACTTC | CASNQGSQSSSYEQYF | TRBJ2-7 | . | TRBV14 | .
TGTCCCAGCAGCCCGACAGAACAGATTAGGCAGTATTTT | CPSSPTEQIRQYF | TRBJ2-3 | . | TRBV14 | .
TGTGCCAGCACCCCAGGACTCTCCTACGAGCAGTACTTC | CASTPGLSYEQYF | TRBJ2-7 | . | TRBV6-6 | many
TGCGCCAGGAGCCGCCGACAGGGGGGGACAGATAAGCAGTATTTT | CARSRRQGGTDKQYF | TRBJ2-3 | TRBD1 | TRBV4-3 | .
TGTTCCAGCGGCTTAGGGGCTAGCGAACGAGAGACCCAGTACTTC | CSSGLGASERETQYF | TRBJ2-5 | . | TRBV11-2 | .
TGTGCCTGGAGTGTAGTATCTTATGCCGGGGCTAGCGGGACTGAAGAGACCCAGTACTTC | CAWSVVSYAGASGTEETQYF | TRBJ2-5 | TRBD2 | TRBV30 | many
TGCGCCAGCAGTTCAGGACGCACAGATACGCAGTATTTT | CASSSGRTDTQYF | TRBJ2-3 | . | TRBV5-1 | many
TGTGCCAGCTCTCCGGGACAGGGGTACTACGAGCAGTACTTC | CASSPGQGYYEQYF | TRBJ2-7 | TRBD1 | TRBV9 | .
TGCAACGTTAAAGCGGACAGGAGGCGAGCAGAGACCCAGTACTTC | CNVKADRRRAETQYF | TRBJ2-5 | TRBD1 | TRBV29-1 | .
TGTGCCAGCAGCCAATCGGGTTTACTGAGTAGCGGGAGGACCGTAGAGACCCAGTACTTC | CASSQSGLLSSGRTVETQYF | TRBJ2-5 | TRBD2 | TRBV6-6 | .
TGTGCCAGCTGCCCTGGGACAGGGAGCACAGATACGCAGTATTTT | CASCPGTGSTDTQYF | TRBJ2-3 | TRBD1 | TRBV13 | .
TGTGCCAGCAGCGAATCAGGCAGGGGGCGTGAAAAACTGCTTTTT | CASSESGRGREKLLF | TRBJ1-4 | TRBD1 | TRBV25-1 | .
TGTGCCAGCAGCGTAGGCGGGCTAGCGGGAGTAAATGAGCAGTTCTTC | CASSVGGLAGVNEQFF | TRBJ2-1 | TRBD2 | TRBV9 | .